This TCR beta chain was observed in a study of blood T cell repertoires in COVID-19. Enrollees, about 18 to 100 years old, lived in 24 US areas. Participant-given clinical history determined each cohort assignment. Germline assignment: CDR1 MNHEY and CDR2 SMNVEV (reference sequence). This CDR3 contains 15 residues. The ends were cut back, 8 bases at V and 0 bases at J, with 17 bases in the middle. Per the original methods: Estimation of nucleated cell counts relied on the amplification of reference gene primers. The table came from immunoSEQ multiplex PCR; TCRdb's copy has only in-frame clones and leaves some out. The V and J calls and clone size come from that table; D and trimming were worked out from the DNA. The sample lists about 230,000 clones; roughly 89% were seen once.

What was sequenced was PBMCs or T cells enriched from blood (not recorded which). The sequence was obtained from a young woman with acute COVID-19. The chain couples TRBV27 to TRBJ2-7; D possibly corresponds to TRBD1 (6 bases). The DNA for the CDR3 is TGTGCCAGCGCCATGGGGACACTCAGCTCCTACGAGCAGTACTTC. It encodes CASAMGTLSSYEQYF.